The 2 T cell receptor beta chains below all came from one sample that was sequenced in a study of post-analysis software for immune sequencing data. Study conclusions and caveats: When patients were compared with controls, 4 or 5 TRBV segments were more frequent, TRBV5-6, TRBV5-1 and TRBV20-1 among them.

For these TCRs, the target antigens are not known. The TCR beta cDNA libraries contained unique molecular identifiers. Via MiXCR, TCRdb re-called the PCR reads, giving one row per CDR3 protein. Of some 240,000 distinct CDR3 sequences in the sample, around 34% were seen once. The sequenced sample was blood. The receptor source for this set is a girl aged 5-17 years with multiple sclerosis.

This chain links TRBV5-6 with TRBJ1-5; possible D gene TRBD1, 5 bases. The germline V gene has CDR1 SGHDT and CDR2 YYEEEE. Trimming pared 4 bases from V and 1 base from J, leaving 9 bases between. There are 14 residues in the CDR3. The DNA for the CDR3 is TGTGCCAGCAGCGGGACGGAGAGCAATCAGCCCCAGCATTTT. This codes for CASSGTESNQPQHF. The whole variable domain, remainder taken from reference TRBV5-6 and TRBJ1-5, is DAGVTQSPTHLIKTRGQQVTLRCSPKSGHDTVSWYQQALGQGPQFIFQYYEEEERQRGNFPDRFSGHQFPNYSSELNVNALLLGDSALYLCASSGTESNQPQHFGDGTRLSIL.

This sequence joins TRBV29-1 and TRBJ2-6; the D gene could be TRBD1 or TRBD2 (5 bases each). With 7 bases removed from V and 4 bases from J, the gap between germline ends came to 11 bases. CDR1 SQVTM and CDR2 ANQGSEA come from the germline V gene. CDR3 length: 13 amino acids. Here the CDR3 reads CSAEGRGANVLTF. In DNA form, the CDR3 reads TGCAGCGCCGAGGGACGGGGGGCCAACGTCCTGACTTTC.